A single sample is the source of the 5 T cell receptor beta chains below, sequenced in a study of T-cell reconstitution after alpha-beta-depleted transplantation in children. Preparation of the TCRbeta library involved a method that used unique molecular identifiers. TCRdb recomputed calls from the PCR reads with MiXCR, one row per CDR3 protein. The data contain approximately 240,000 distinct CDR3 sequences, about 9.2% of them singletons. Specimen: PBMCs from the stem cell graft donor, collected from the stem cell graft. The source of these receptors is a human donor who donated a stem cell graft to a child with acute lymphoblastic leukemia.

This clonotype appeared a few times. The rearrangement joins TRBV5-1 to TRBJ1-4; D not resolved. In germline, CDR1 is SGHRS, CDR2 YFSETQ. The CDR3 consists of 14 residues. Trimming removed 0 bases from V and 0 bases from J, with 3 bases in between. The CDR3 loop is CASSLGPTNEKLFF. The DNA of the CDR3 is TGCGCCAGCAGCTTGGGACCAACTAATGAAAAACTGTTTTTT.

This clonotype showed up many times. CDR3 coding DNA: TGCGCCAGCGGACAGGGGGCGGGAGAGCAGTACTTC. It codes for CASGQGAGEQYF. The chain carries TRBV5-1 and TRBJ2-7, with 11 positions matching TRBD1. Germline V lookup: CDR1 SGHRS, CDR2 YFSETQ. The CDR3 contains 12 residues. Unmatched junction bases numbered 4, after V lost 7 bases and J lost 7 bases.

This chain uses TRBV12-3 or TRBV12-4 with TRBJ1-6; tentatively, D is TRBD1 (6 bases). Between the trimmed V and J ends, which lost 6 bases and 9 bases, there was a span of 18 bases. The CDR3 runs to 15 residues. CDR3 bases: TGTGCCAGCAGCCAAACAGGGTCCCAGGGTTCACCCCTCCACTTT. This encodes CASSQTGSQGSPLHF.

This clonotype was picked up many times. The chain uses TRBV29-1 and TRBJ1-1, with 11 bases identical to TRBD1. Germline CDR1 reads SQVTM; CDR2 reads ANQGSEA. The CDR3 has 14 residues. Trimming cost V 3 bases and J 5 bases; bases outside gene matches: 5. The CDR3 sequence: CSVEGTGGGTEAFF. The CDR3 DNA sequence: TGCAGCGTTGAGGGGACAGGGGGAGGAACTGAAGCTTTCTTT.

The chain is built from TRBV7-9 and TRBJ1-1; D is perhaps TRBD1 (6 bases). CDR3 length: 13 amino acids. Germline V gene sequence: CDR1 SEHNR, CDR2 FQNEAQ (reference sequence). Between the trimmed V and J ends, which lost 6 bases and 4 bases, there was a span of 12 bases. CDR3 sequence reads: CASSYEGGTEAFF. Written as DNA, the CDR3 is TGTGCCAGCAGTTACGAGGGGGGCACTGAAGCTTTCTTT.